This TCR beta chain was captured by sequencing in a study of CD8 T cells in Susac syndrome. Study-wide points: CD4+ T cell repertoires in Susac syndrome exhibited no evidence of clonal expansion.

Looked up from germline, CDR1 is LGHDT and CDR2 is YNNKEL (reference sequence). After removal of 0 bases from V and 9 bases from J, the junction contained 19 bases not matched to a gene. The CDR3 sequence is 19 residues long. About this clonotype: Antigen unknown.

RNA amounts of roughly 0.45 to 1 ug underwent reverse transcription with random hexamers. MiXCR, run by TCRdb on the immunoSEQ multiplex PCR reads, gives a single entry per CDR3 protein. The repertoire includes about 240,000 distinct CDR3 sequences, almost 97% of them detected once, and less than 0.11% sits in the top ten. The V and J genes are TRBV3-1 and TRBJ1-5; 8 bases align to TRBD1. Sequences were obtained from CD4+ T cells from PBMCs. This receptor was taken from a human donor with Susac syndrome. The CDR3 DNA reads TGTGCCAGCAGCCAAGATTCCACGAACAGGGGGGCCTTACGTGCGCCCCAGCATTTT. Translated, it gives CASSQDSTNRGALRAPQHF.